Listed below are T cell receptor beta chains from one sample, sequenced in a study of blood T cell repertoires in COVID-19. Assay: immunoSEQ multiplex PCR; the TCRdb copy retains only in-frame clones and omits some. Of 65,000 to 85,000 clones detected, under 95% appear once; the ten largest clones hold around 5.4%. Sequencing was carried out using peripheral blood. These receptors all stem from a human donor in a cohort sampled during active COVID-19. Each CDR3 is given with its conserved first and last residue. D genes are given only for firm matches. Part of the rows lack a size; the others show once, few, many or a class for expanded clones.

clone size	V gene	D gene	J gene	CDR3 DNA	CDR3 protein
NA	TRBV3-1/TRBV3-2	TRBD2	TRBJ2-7	TGTGCCAGCAGCCGGGAGCGGGGGCGAGCCTACGAGCAGTACTTC	CASSRERGRAYEQYF
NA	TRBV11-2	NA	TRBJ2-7	TGTGCCAGCAGCTTAGGGCTTGACGAGCAGTACTTC	CASSLGLDEQYF
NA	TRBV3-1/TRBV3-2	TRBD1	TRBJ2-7	TGTGCCAGCAGCCATGGGGACAGGGCTGGCGAGCAGTACTTC	CASSHGDRAGEQYF
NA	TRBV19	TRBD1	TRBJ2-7	TGTGCCAGTAAGCAACAGGGGGCCCGGGAGCAGTACTTC	CASKQQGAREQYF
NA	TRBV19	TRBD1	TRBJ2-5	TGTGCCAGTAGTATAGGGGACAGGGGAGGGGAGACCCAGTACTTC	CASSIGDRGGETQYF
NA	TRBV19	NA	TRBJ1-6	TGTGCCAGTATTGGGAGCTCCTATAATTCACCCCTCCACTTT	CASIGSSYNSPLHF
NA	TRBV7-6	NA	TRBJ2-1	TGTGCCAGCAGCTTAGGGGGGGGCCCCTACAATGAGCAGTTCTTC	CASSLGGGPYNEQFF
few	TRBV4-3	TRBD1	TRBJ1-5	TGCGCCAGCAGTCCCGGGACAGGGGTAAGTCAGCCCCAGCATTTT	CASSPGTGVSQPQHF
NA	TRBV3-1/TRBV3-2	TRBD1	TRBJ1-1	TGTGCCAGCAGCCAGCAAACAGGGGTCGCTGAAGCTTTCTTT	CASSQQTGVAEAFF
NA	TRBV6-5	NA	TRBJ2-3	TGTGCCAGCAGTTCGTCCGATACGCAGTATTTT	CASSSSDTQYF
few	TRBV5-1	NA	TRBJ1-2	TGCGCCAGCAGCAACGATGGCATCTATGGCTACACCTTC	CASSNDGIYGYTF
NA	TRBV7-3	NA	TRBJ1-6	TGTGCCAGCAGCTTAACGTCGGGGTTTAATTCACCCCTCCACTTT	CASSLTSGFNSPLHF
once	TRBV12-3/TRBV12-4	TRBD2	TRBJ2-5	TGTGCCAGCCACCTAGCGGTTGGAGAGACCCAGTACTTC	CASHLAVGETQYF
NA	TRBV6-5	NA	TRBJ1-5	TGTGCCAGCAGACCCGGACTGAATAGCAATCAGCCCCAGCATTTT	CASRPGLNSNQPQHF
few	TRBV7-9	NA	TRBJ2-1	TGTGCCAGCAGCTTAGCCCCGGGTTCCTACAATGAGCAGTTCTTC	CASSLAPGSYNEQFF
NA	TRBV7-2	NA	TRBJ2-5	TGTGCCAGCCGTCCTAGCCTACAAGAGACCCAGTACTTC	CASRPSLQETQYF
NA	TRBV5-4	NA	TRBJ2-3	TGTGCCAGCAGCTTAGCAGGGGTCCAAGATACGCAGTATTTT	CASSLAGVQDTQYF
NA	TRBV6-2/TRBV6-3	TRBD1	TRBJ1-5	TGTGCCAGCAGTCGGATGGGACAGGGGGATCAGCCCCAGCATTTT	CASSRMGQGDQPQHF
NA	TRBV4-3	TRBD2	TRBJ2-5	TGCGCCAGCAGCCAAGAGACGGGGGGGCAAGAGACCCAGTACTTC	CASSQETGGQETQYF
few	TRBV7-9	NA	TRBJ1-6	TGTGCCAGCAGCTTGCCCTCTGCGGAGGTCTCACCCCTCCACTTT	CASSLPSAEVSPLHF
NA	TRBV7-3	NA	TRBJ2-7	TGTGCCAGCAGCTTAACTGGGGGCGCAGAAGAGCAGTACTTC	CASSLTGGAEEQYF
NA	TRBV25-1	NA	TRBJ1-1	TGTGCCAGCAGTCCGAGTTGGAGTACTGAAGCTTTCTTT	CASSPSWSTEAFF
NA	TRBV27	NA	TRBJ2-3	TGTGCCAGCAGTTTACGGCAGGGAACAGATACGCAGTATTTT	CASSLRQGTDTQYF
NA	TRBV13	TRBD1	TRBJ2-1	TGTGCCAGCACCTCCGGGACAGGGGCCAATGAGCAGTTCTTC	CASTSGTGANEQFF
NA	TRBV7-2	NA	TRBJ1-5	TGTGCCAGCAGCTCCTCCGTCCAGCCCCAGCATTTT	CASSSSVQPQHF
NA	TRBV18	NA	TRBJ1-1	TGTGCCAGCTCTCCAACAGAGAACACTGAAGCTTTCTTT	CASSPTENTEAFF
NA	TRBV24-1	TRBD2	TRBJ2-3	TGTGCCACCAGTGGGACTAGCGGGGGGACCTATAGCACAGATACGCAGTATTTT	CATSGTSGGTYSTDTQYF
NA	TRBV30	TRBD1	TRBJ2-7	TGTGCCTGGAGTGTAGGGACAGGCTCCTACGAGCAGTACTTC	CAWSVGTGSYEQYF
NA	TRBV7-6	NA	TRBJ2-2	TGTGCCAGCAGCTTAGCAGCCGCGAACACCGGGGAGCTGTTTTTT	CASSLAAANTGELFF
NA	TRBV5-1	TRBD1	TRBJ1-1	TGCGCCAGCAGCACCCGTCCCCAGGGGGAGAACACTGAAGCTTTCTTT	CASSTRPQGENTEAFF
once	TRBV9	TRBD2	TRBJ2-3	TGTGCCAGCAGCGTATCGGGGGGGTCAGATACGCAGTATTTT	CASSVSGGSDTQYF
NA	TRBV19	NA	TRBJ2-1	TGTGCCAGTAGTCAAGAGGGGACATCCGCCAGCTCCTACAATGAGCAGTTCTTC	CASSQEGTSASSYNEQFF
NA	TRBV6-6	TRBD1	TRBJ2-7	TGTGCCAGCAGTAAGGACAGGGAGTACTTC	CASSKDREYF
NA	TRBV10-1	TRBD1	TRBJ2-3	TGCGCCAGCAGTGAGGGACAGGGGGGACACGCTAGCACAGATACGCAGTATTTT	CASSEGQGGHASTDTQYF
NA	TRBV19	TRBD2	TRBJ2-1	TGTGCCAGTAGCCCAACTAGCGGGGGATACAATGAGCAGTTCTTC	CASSPTSGGYNEQFF
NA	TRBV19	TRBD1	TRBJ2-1	TGTGCCAGTAGTATCAGGACAGGGGGTTACAATGAGCAGTTCTTC	CASSIRTGGYNEQFF
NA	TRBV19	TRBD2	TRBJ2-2	TGTGCCAGTAGTATGGGGACTAGCGGGTGGGTCGGGGAGCTGTTTTTT	CASSMGTSGWVGELFF
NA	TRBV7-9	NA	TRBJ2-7	TGTGCCAGCAGCCTCATCACAGGAACCTACGAGCAGTACTTC	CASSLITGTYEQYF
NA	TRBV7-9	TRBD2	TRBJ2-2	TGTGCCAGCAGCCTGCGACTAGCGGGGGGGCCTTTGACCGGGGAGCTGTTTTTT	CASSLRLAGGPLTGELFF
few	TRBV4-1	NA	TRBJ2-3	TGCGCCAGCAGCCAAGGGCCAGCGGGTGGCACAGATACGCAGTATTTT	CASSQGPAGGTDTQYF
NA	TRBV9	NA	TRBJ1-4	TGTGCCAGCAGCGTAGGGGTGGGAGGGACGATTGCCTTC	CASSVGVGGTIAF
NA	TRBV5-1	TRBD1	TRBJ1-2	TGCGCCAGCAGCCCTAATACAGGGACAGCTAACTATGGCTACACCTTC	CASSPNTGTANYGYTF
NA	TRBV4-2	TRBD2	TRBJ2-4	TGTGCCAGCAGCCAAGAAGGACTAGCGGGGGGCCTAGCCAAAAACATTCAGTACTTC	CASSQEGLAGGLAKNIQYF
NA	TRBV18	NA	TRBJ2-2	TGTGCCAGCTCACCAACCACCGTCCTTCCGGGGGCGAACACCGGGGAGCTGTTTTTT	CASSPTTVLPGANTGELFF
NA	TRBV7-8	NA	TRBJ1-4	TGTGCCAGCAGCTTAGTAACAGGGCTTAATGAAAAACTGTTTTTT	CASSLVTGLNEKLFF
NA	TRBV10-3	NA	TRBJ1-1	TGTGCCATCATCACAGACAGGCAAGAAGCTTTCTTT	CAIITDRQEAFF